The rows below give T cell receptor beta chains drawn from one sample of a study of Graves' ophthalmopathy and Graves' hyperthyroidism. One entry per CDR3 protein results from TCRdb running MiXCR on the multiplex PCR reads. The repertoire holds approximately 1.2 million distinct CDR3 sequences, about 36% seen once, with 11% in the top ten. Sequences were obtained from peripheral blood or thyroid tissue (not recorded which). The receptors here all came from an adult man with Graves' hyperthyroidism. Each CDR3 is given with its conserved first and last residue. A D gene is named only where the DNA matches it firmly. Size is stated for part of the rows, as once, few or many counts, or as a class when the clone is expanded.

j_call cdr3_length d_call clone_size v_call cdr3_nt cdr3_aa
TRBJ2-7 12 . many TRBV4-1 TGCGCCAGCAGCCAAGATCCCCACGAGCAGTACTTC CASSQDPHEQYF
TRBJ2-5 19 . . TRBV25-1 TGTGCCAGCAGTGAATTCCCGGGGCGGGACCGTTACAATGGGGAGACCCAGTACTTC CASSEFPGRDRYNGETQYF
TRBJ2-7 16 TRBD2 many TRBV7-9 TGTGCCAGCAGACCCAGCGGAGCGGGGGGCGTCTACGAGCAGTACTTC CASRPSGAGGVYEQYF
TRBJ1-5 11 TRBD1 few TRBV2 TGTGCCGACAGGGTTGGTCAGCCCCAGCATTTT CADRVGQPQHF
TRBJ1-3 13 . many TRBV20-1 TGCAGTAGTCTTGGGCCACTCGGAAACACCATATATTTT CSSLGPLGNTIYF
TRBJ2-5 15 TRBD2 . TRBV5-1 TGCGCCAGCAGAACGAGCGCTGGGACTAGCGGGACCCAGTACTTC CASRTSAGTSGTQYF
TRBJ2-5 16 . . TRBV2 TGTGCCAGCAGTTACGCGGGGCCGCGCACCGGGGAGACCCAGTACTTC CASSYAGPRTGETQYF
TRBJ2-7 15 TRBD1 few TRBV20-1 TGCAGTGCTAGAGATAAAGACAGGGTCCCCTACGAGCAGTACTTC CSARDKDRVPYEQYF
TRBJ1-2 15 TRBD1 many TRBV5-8 TGTGCCAGCAGCTTGGAGATGGGACAGGGTTCCGGCTACACCTTC CASSLEMGQGSGYTF
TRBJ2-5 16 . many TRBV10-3 TGTGCCATCAGGGACACAGAGGGCGGCCTTGGGGAGACCCAGTACTTC CAIRDTEGGLGETQYF
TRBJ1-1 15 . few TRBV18 TGTGCCAGCTCCCCTCGCGGCTATCCGGTGACTGAAGCTTTCTTT CASSPRGYPVTEAFF
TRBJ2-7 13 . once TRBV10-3 TGTGCCATCAGTGAGGCCCAGCTGGGCGAGCAGTACTTC CAISEAQLGEQYF
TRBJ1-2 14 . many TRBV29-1 TGCAGCGTAGGAGGGACCGTTAATAACTATGGCTACACCTTC CSVGGTVNNYGYTF
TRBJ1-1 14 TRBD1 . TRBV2 TGTGCCAGCCAGGGACAGGGGCTTGACAATGAAGCTTTCTTT CASQGQGLDNEAFF
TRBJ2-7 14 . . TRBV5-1 TGCGCCAGCCGCGGAGTTAGCGGCAGGAACGAGCAGTACTTC CASRGVSGRNEQYF
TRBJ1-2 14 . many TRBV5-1 TGCGCCAGCAGGAGCGAAAGTAGAGCCTATGGCTACACCTTC CASRSESRAYGYTF
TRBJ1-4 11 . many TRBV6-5 TGTGCCAGCAGTCCAGGGCTAAAACTGTTTTTT CASSPGLKLFF
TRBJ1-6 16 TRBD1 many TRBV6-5 TGTGCCAGCAGCCAACCGGGACAGCAGAGGAATTCACCCCTCCACTTT CASSQPGQQRNSPLHF
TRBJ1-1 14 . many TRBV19 TGTGCCAGTAGGCTCCCTTTTGAGAACACTGAAGCTTTCTTT CASRLPFENTEAFF
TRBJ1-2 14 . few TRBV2 TGTGCCAGCAGTTTAAGCCAGCCCGGTCGTGGCTACACCTTC CASSLSQPGRGYTF
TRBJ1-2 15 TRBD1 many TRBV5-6 TGTGCCAGCAGCGATCTACAGGGGGCGGTCTATGGCTACACCTTC CASSDLQGAVYGYTF
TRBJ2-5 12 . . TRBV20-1 TGCAGTGCTATGTGGGGGGTCGAGACCCAGTACTTC CSAMWGVETQYF
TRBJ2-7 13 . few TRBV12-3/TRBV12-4 TGTGCCAGCGGCGCAGCGGACTCCTACGAGCAGTACTTC CASGAADSYEQYF
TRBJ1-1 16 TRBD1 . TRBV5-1 TGCGCCAGCAGCCAAGTGGGTGACAGGGAGCACACTGAAGCTTTCTTT CASSQVGDREHTEAFF
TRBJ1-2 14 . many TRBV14 TGTGCCAGCAGCCGATGGGGGACACCGTATGGCTACACCTTC CASSRWGTPYGYTF
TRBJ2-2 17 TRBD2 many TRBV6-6 TGTGCCAGCAGTCGCCGACTTAGCGGGAGCGGTATGGGGGAGCTGTTTTTT CASSRRLSGSGMGELFF
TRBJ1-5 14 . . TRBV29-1 TGCAGCTTGCGACTAGCGGGTGGCAATCAGCCCCAGCATTTT CSLRLAGGNQPQHF
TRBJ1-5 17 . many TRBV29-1 TGCAGCGTTGAACCCCCCGGCAGGGTCCCTTGCAATCAGCCCCAGCATTTT CSVEPPGRVPCNQPQHF
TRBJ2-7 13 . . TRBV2 TGTGCCAGCAGAAGGGTTGGTTACTACGAGCAGTACTTC CASRRVGYYEQYF
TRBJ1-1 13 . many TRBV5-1 TGCGCCAGCAGCTTCCTAGGGGCCACTGAAGCTTTCTTT CASSFLGATEAFF
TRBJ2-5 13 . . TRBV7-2 TGTGCCAGCAGCTTCCAGCGGGAAGAGACCCAGTACTTC CASSFQREETQYF
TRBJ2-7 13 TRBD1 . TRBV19 TGTGTCAGTAACACAGGGGGGACCTACGAGCAGTACTTC CVSNTGGTYEQYF
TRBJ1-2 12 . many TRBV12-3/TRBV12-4 TGTGCCAGCAGTTTTCGACCAGTGGGCTACACCTTC CASSFRPVGYTF
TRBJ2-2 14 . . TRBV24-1 TGTGCCACGTTCGCGGGGGCCTTCACCGGGGAGCTGTTTTTT CATFAGAFTGELFF
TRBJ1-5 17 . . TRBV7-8 TGTGCCAGCAGCTTAGCTAGTGGGCATTGGCGCAATCAGCCCCAGCATTTT CASSLASGHWRNQPQHF
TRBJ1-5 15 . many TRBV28 TGTGCCAGCATGAGGGTATGGTCTAACAATCAGCCCCAGCATTTT CASMRVWSNNQPQHF
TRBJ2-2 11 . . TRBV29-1 TGCAGCGCCGTGGGCCTCGGGGAGCTGTTTTTT CSAVGLGELFF
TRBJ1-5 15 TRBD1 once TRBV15 TGTGCCACCAGCCGGGACAGCTTTCGCAATCAGCCCCAGCGTTTT CATSRDSFRNQPQRF
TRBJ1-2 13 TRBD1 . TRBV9 TGTGCCAGCAGTTTATCTGGACAGGGAGGCTACACCTTC CASSLSGQGGYTF
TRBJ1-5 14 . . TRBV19 TGTGCCAGTAGTAATGGACAAAACAATCAGCCCCAGCATTTT CASSNGQNNQPQHF
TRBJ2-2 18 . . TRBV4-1 TGCGCCAGCAGCCAAGATCGAGGGGAGGGGGTACTAACCGGGGAGCTGTTTTTT CASSQDRGEGVLTGELFF
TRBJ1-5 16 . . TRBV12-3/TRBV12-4 TGTGCCAGCAGTTTAGGAGGGTCCCCGGGAAACCAGCCCCAGCATTTT CASSLGGSPGNQPQHF
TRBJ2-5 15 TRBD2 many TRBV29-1 TGCAGCGTTTACGGAGCGTGGGGGGGTCACGGGACCCAGTACTTC CSVYGAWGGHGTQYF
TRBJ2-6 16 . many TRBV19 TGTGCCAGTAGTATTAGTGTGGGTGCTGGGGCCAACGTCCTGACTTTC CASSISVGAGANVLTF
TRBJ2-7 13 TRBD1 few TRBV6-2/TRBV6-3 TGTGCCAGCAGAGTGACAGGGGCCTACGAGCAGTACTTC CASRVTGAYEQYF
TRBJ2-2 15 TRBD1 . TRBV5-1 TGCGCCAGCAGCCGGGACAGGGTATTCGCCGGGGAGCTGTTTTTT CASSRDRVFAGELFF
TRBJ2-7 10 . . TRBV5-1 TGCGCCAGCAGCCCCTCGGGGCAGTACTTC CASSPSGQYF
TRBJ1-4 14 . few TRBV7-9 TGTGCCAGCAGCCCAGAGGGTTATTATGAAAAACTGTTTTTT CASSPEGYYEKLFF